This TCR beta chain came from a study of radiation and T cells in renal cell carcinoma. Sequencing used immunoSEQ multiplex PCR; TCRdb keeps in-frame clones, though not all of them. Seen here are some 110,000 clones, approximately 78% observed once, and the top ten hold about 3%. This CDR3 is 15 amino acids long. In germline, CDR1 is MNHEY, CDR2 SVGAGI. V was trimmed by 2 bases and J by 5 bases, leaving 12 bases between them. The time point here: baseline pretreatment blood. Sample treatment: 15 Gy SBRT to primary tumor, nephrectomy 4 weeks later. This sample comprised blood, obtained from a patient whose treatment included radiotherapy and nephrectomy. The chain employs TRBV6-5 and TRBJ1-4; no reliable D call. The clonotype originates from a woman aged 55-70 years with renal cell carcinoma. Here the CDR3 reads CASSYTTGPNEKLFF. The CDR3 DNA is TGTGCCAGCAGTTACACCACGGGTCCGAATGAAAAACTGTTTTTT.